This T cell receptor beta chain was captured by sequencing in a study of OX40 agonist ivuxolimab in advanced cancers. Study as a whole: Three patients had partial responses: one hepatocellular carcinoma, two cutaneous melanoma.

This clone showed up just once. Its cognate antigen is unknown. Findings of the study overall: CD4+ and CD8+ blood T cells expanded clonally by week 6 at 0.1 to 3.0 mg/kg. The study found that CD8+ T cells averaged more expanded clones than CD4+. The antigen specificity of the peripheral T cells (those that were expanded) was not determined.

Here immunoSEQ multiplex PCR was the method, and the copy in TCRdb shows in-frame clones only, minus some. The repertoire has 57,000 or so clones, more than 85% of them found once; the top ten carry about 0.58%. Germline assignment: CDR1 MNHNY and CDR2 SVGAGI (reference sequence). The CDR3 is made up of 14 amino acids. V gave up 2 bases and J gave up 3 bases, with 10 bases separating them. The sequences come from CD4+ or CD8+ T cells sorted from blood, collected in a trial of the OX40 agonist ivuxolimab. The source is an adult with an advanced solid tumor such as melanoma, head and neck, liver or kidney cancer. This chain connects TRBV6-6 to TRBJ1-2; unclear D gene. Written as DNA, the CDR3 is TGTGCCAGCAGTTACCATGGCTCCGACTATGGCTACACCTTC. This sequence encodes CASSYHGSDYGYTF.